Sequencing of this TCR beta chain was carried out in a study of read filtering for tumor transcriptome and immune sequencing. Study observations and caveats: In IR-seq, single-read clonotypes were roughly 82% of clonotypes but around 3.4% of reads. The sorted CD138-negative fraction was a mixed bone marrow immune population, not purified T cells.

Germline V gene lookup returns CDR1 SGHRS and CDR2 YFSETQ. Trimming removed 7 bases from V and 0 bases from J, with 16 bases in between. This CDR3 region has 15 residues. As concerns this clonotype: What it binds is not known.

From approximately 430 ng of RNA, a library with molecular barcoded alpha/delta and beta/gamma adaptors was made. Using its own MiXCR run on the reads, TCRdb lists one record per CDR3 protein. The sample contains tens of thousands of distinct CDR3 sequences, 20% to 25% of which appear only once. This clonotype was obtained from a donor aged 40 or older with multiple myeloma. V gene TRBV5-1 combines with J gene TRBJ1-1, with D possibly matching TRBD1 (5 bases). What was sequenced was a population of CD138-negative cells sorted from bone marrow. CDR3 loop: CASHQAGVMNTEAFF. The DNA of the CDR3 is TGCGCCAGCCACCAGGCGGGGGTAATGAACACTGAAGCTTTCTTT.